This TCR beta chain is from a study of post-analysis software for immune sequencing data. Study details: As for disease course, relapsing-remitting, secondary progressive and progressive-relapsing multiple sclerosis were all included. Study conclusions and caveats: A handful of TRBV segments appeared more often in patients than in controls, and TRBV5-6, TRBV5-1 and TRBV20-1 were among these. Controls showed significantly higher normalized Chao1 diversity than did multiple sclerosis patients. Co-batched samples clustered tightly together by F measure.

Unmatched junction bases numbered 3, after V lost 6 bases and J lost 2 bases. Germline lookup yields CDR1 KGHSH and CDR2 LQKENI. The CDR3 runs to 13 residues. This clonotype was seen at least ten times. Its specificity is unknown. Libraries were made from TCR beta cDNA, and they carried unique molecular identifiers. Around 500,000 cDNA molecules were obtained per 1 to 10 million input T cells. TCRdb ran MiXCR on the PCR reads and lists one entry per CDR3 protein. Here the sample spans around 200,000 distinct CDR3 sequences, around 29% being singletons. This chain connects TRBV18 to TRBJ2-5, with 7 nucleotides matching TRBD1. This TCR came from a girl under 18 with multiple sclerosis. Sample: blood. Here the CDR3 reads CASSGTAQETQYF. The CDR3 region has the DNA TGTGCCAGCTCCGGGACAGCTCAAGAGACCCAGTACTTC.